The 25 T cell receptor beta chains presented below share a single source sample, sequenced in a study of blood T cell repertoires in COVID-19. This table comes from immunoSEQ multiplex PCR, and its TCRdb copy is limited to in-frame clones, with some not included. The table lists a few hundred thousand clones, about nine tenths of them singletons, with under 3% in the top ten. Specimen: peripheral blood. The source of these receptors is a person aged 18-29 years with COVID-19, enrolled during active disease.

The chain links TRBV9 to TRBJ2-5, with 9 positions matching TRBD1. The ends lost 0 bases at V and 6 bases at J; junction bases unmatched: 3. The CDR3 has 14 residues. CDR1 is SGDLS, CDR2 YYNGEE, per germline. In DNA form, the CDR3 reads TGTGCCAGCAGCGTAGAACAGGGGGCACAGACCCAGTACTTC. Residues: CASSVEQGAQTQYF.

The rearrangement links TRBV7-9 to TRBJ1-3, with 7 bases identical to TRBD1. The CDR3 has 14 amino acids. The germline V gene encodes CDR1 SEHNR and CDR2 FQNEAQ (reference sequence). Trimming took 2 bases from V and 4 from J; bases not matched to a gene: 2. The CDR3 loop reads CASSLTGDGNTIYF. The CDR3 DNA follows: TGTGCCAGCAGCTTAACAGGGGACGGAAACACCATATATTTT. Full variable domain (rest looked up from reference TRBV7-9 and TRBJ1-3): DTGVSQNPRHKITKRGQNVTFRCDPISEHNRLYWYRQTLGQGPEFLTYFQNEAQLEKSRLLSDRFSAERPKGSFSTLEIQRTEQGDSAMYLCASSLTGDGNTIYFGEGSWLTVV.

This sequence joins TRBV10-3 and TRBJ1-2, with D perhaps TRBD1 (5 bases). The CDR3 length is 14 residues. Germline CDR1 reads ENHRY; CDR2 reads SYGVKD. V was shortened by 4 bases and J by 3 bases, with 12 bases between the two germline ends. The CDR3, as DNA: TGTGCCATCAGTGTTTTCGCAGGGTACTATGGCTACACCTTC. This sequence encodes CAISVFAGYYGYTF.

This clone was found once. The rearrangement joins TRBV29-1 to TRBJ2-5; TRBD2 aligns across 9 bases. Germline CDR1 is SQVTM and CDR2 is ANQGSEA. CDR3 length: 13 residues. J gave up 4 bases and V 7 bases, and 7 bases lay outside the gene matches. In nucleotides, the CDR3 is TGCAGCGCTGAGGTAGCGGGAGTAGAGACCCAGTACTTC. Protein: CSAEVAGVETQYF.

V usage is TRBV9 and J usage is TRBJ2-5, with TRBD1 matching 8 bases. Germline V gene data show CDR1 as SGDLS and CDR2 as YYNGEE. The CDR3 sequence is 17 residues long. V shed 2 bases, J shed 5 bases, and the junction held 14 bases outside the gene matches. The CDR3 sequence: CASSVTTGGIIGETQYF. In DNA, the CDR3 is TGTGCCAGCAGCGTCACTACAGGGGGTATAATTGGGGAGACCCAGTACTTC. Filled out from reference TRBV9 and TRBJ2-5, the complete variable domain reads DSGVTQTPKHLITATGQRVTLRCSPRSGDLSVYWYQQSLDQGLQFLIQYYNGEERAKGNILERFSAQQFPDLHSELNLSSLELGDSALYFCASSVTTGGIIGETQYFGPGTRLLVL.

The chain combines TRBV6-5 with TRBJ2-7; D might be TRBD2 (6 bases). Looked up from germline, CDR1 is MNHEY and CDR2 is SVGAGI. The CDR3 consists of 15 residues. V was clipped by 5 bases and J by 0 bases, with 14 bases between them. CDR3 amino acids: CASSPGVPGSYEQYF. The CDR3 bases are TGTGCCAGCAGTCCGGGAGTCCCCGGCTCCTACGAGCAGTACTTC.

This chain joins TRBV29-1 and TRBJ1-1, with D possibly TRBD1 on 6 matching bases. CDR3 size: 11 residues. Looked up from germline, CDR1 is SQVTM and CDR2 is ANQGSEA. Deletions cut 7 bases from V and 2 bases from J, with 8 bases between. In DNA, the CDR3 is TGCAGCGGGACAGTAAACACTGAAGCTTTCTTT. Its protein is CSGTVNTEAFF.

The chain uses TRBV23-1 and TRBJ2-7, with TRBD2 identical over 7 bases. TRBV23-1 is an open reading frame, and its role is uncertain. The CDR3 loop spans 14 amino acids. Losses at the gene ends were 2 bases for V and 6 bases for J; bases not matched to a gene: 7. The CDR3 region is CASSQSGRAIEQYF. The CDR3 DNA reads TGCGCCAGCAGTCAAAGTGGGAGGGCCATCGAGCAGTACTTC.

Remarks on this clone: At one boundary the junction diverges from the germline segment, which might be a read error. The DNA of the CDR3 is TGTGCCAGCAGCCAAGATACCCTCTACGAGGCTCTTAACTTC. This translates into CASSQDTLYEALNF. The chain is built from TRBV3-1 (or the pseudogene TRBV3-2) and TRBJ2-7; D uncertain. CDR3 length: 14 residues. The V gene's germline CDR1 is LGHDT and CDR2 YNNKEL (reference sequence).

This clone came up once. CDR3 sequence: CASSHNRVSEAFF. The CDR3 DNA sequence: TGTGCCAGCAGTCATAACAGGGTATCTGAAGCTTTCTTT. The V gene is TRBV28, the J gene TRBJ1-1; D is perhaps TRBD1 (6 bases). Germline V lookup: CDR1 MDHEN, CDR2 SYDVKM. V was cut by 5 bases and J by 6 bases, with 13 bases left in between. The CDR3 is made up of 13 amino acids.

The chain recombines TRBV18 with TRBJ2-3; TRBD2 aligns across 10 bases. This CDR3 region has 15 residues. The V and J ends lost 3 bases and 2 bases, in that order; junction bases with no gene match: 2. Germline lookup yields CDR1 KGHSH and CDR2 LQKENI. This chain's CDR3 is CASSPSGRATDTQYF. CDR3 coding DNA: TGTGCCAGCTCACCCAGCGGGAGGGCCACAGATACGCAGTATTTT.

The chain employs TRBV7-2 and TRBJ1-5; D ambiguous. Germline V gives CDR1 SGHTA, CDR2 FQGNSA. The CDR3 runs to 15 residues. V shed 5 bases and J shed 1 base, with 12 bases lying between them. In DNA form, the CDR3 reads TGTGCCAGCAGCCCCTATGCCCGGAGCAATCAGCCCCAGCATTTT. Its protein is CASSPYARSNQPQHF.

The genes are TRBV25-1 and TRBJ1-6; D uncertain. Germline loops: CDR1 MGHDK, CDR2 SYGVNS. V was trimmed by 0 bases and J by 11 bases, leaving 11 bases between them. This CDR3 has 14 residues. CDR3 in DNA: TGTGCCAGCAGTGAATATACGGGAATTGCACCCCTCCACTTT. Its protein is CASSEYTGIAPLHF.

The chain couples TRBV5-1 to TRBJ1-3; TRBD1 is a possible D gene (6 bases). CDR3 length equals 15 residues. The V gene's germline CDR1 is SGHRS and CDR2 YFSETQ. V lost 0 bases to trimming and J lost 8 bases, with 15 bases between them. The CDR3 loop reads CASSLEDSWGDTIYF. CDR3 DNA sequence: TGCGCCAGCAGCTTGGAGGACAGTTGGGGAGACACCATATATTTT.

This clone turned up a few times. This chain uses TRBV27 with TRBJ1-2, with D unresolved. The CDR3 length is 14 residues. The germline V and J ends were trimmed by 3 bases and 2 bases, with 10 bases remaining between them. Germline-derived CDR1 and CDR2 are MNHEY and SMNVEV (reference sequence). The CDR3 DNA reads TGTGCCAGCAGTTTGGACGGGATAAACTATGGCTACACCTTC. It is translated as CASSLDGINYGYTF.

This clone was counted once. The chain combines TRBV6-6 with TRBJ2-5, with TRBD1 as a possible D gene (6 bases). V was shortened by 7 bases and J by 4 bases, with 16 bases between the two germline ends. CDR1 is MNHNY, CDR2 SVGAGI, per germline (reference sequence). This CDR3 region has 14 residues. CDR3 loop: CASNRQATGETQYF. The CDR3 nucleotides read TGTGCCAGCAACCGACAGGCTACAGGAGAGACCCAGTACTTC.

V usage is TRBV9 and J usage is TRBJ2-2, with TRBD1 identical over 7 bases. CDR3 length equals 15 residues. J was trimmed by 5 bases and V by 3 bases; bases with no gene match: 7. In germline, CDR1 is SGDLS, CDR2 YYNGEE. The CDR3 loop is CASSASGGWTGELFF. CDR3 nucleotides: TGTGCCAGCAGCGCGTCAGGGGGTTGGACCGGGGAGCTGTTTTTT.

This chain links TRBV5-1 with TRBJ2-1; D call uncertain. Trimming stripped 4 bases from V and 5 bases from J, with 10 bases between. The CDR3 extends over 13 amino acids. Germline assignment: CDR1 SGHRS and CDR2 YFSETQ. CDR3 sequence: CASSPNLNNEQFF. In DNA form, the CDR3 reads TGCGCCAGCAGCCCAAACTTGAACAATGAGCAGTTCTTC.

This chain links TRBV13 with TRBJ1-1, with D possibly matching TRBD1 (6 bases). Trimming cost V 2 bases and J 1 base, with 17 bases left between them. This CDR3 is built from 17 residues. The V gene's germline CDR1 is PRHDT and CDR2 FYEKMQ (reference sequence). The DNA of the CDR3 is TGTGCCAGCAGCTTAAGGGTGGGTACAGGGTCGAACACTGAAGCTTTCTTT. Translation gives CASSLRVGTGSNTEAFF.

The genes are TRBV13 and TRBJ2-7; no clear D. Trimming took 7 bases from V and 0 from J, leaving 7 bases between them. Germline loops: CDR1 PRHDT, CDR2 FYEKMQ (reference sequence). The CDR3 is 12 residues long. In DNA, the CDR3 is TGTGCCAGCACCAATTTCTCCTACGAGCAGTACTTC. It encodes CASTNFSYEQYF.

This clone has a single count. The chain combines TRBV6-5 with TRBJ2-3, with D perhaps matching TRBD2 (6 bases). V dropped 10 bases and J dropped 3 bases, with 11 bases sitting between them. The CDR3 is made up of 12 amino acids. Germline-derived CDR1 and CDR2 are MNHEY and SVGAGI. The CDR3 nucleotides are TGTGCCAACGGGGCGGGAACAGATACGCAGTATTTT. It translates to CANGAGTDTQYF.

This chain uses TRBV6-5 with TRBJ1-5; D is ambiguous. Germline values: CDR1 MNHEY, CDR2 SVGAGI. The CDR3 covers 13 residues. V was cut by 7 bases and J by 4 bases, with 11 bases left in between. CDR3 in amino acids: CASKSAGNQPQHF. DNA of the CDR3: TGTGCCAGCAAATCGGCAGGAAATCAGCCCCAGCATTTT.

The chain employs TRBV5-4 and TRBJ2-5, with D possibly matching TRBD1 (6 bases). The germline V and J ends were trimmed by 3 bases and 6 bases, with 15 bases remaining between them. This CDR3 comprises 14 residues. Germline loops: CDR1 SGHNT, CDR2 YYREEE (reference sequence). The CDR3 spells CASSSGSGEKTQYF. DNA of the CDR3: TGTGCCAGCAGCTCCGGCTCAGGGGAGAAGACCCAGTACTTC.

The chain links TRBV29-1 to TRBJ2-1; TRBD2 agrees at 7 bases. V was pared by 4 bases and J by 6 bases, with 6 bases of the junction left unmatched. The germline CDR1 and CDR2 sequences are SQVTM and ANQGSEA. The CDR3 extends over 13 amino acids. CDR3 coding DNA: TGCAGCGTTGGCGTAACTAGCGTCAATGAGCAGTTCTTC. Translation gives CSVGVTSVNEQFF.

This chain links TRBV27 with TRBJ2-7; 10 bases line up with TRBD2. Trimming removed 9 bases from V and 5 bases from J; junction bases left unmatched: 13. In germline, CDR1 is MNHEY, CDR2 SMNVEV (reference sequence). The CDR3 is 15 residues long. In DNA form, the CDR3 reads TGTGCCAGTAACCCTACCAGCGGGAGGGCCCACGAGCAGTACTTC. Translated: CASNPTSGRAHEQYF.